A selection of T cell receptor beta chains follows, all from one sample in a study of T cells in Graves' hyperthyroidism and ophthalmopathy. Each CDR3 protein is one row after TCRdb ran MiXCR on the multiplex PCR reads. The sample has 700,000 or so distinct CDR3 sequences; about a sixth are singletons. Sequenced sample: blood. The receptors were gathered from a young man with Graves' hyperthyroidism. CDR3s include the opening cysteine and the closing phenylalanine or tryptophan. Each record gives: D gene, V gene, clone size, J gene, CDR3 DNA, CDR3 protein. The D gene is left open where the match is weak. Clone size is not always given. Where it is, it says once, few, many or a class for expanded clones.

NA	TRBV12-3/TRBV12-4	many	TRBJ2-3	TGTGCCAGCAGTTTCGCAGGGGCCCCCACAGATACGCAGTATTTT	CASSFAGAPTDTQYF
TRBD2	TRBV9	NA	TRBJ2-1	TGTGCCAGCAGCGGTGCCAAGCGGGAAACGTACAATGAGCAGTTCTTC	CASSGAKRETYNEQFF
NA	TRBV11-2	many	TRBJ2-3	TGTGCCAGCAGCTTAGAGCGTGCAGATACGCAGTATTTT	CASSLERADTQYF
NA	TRBV18	NA	TRBJ2-4	TGTGCCAGCTCAACCAGGGATTCAGGAAACATTCAGTACTTC	CASSTRDSGNIQYF
NA	TRBV5-5	many	TRBJ2-6	TGTGCCAGCAACACCAGGGCCCGCTCTGGGGCCAACGTCCTGACTTTC	CASNTRARSGANVLTF
NA	TRBV5-5	NA	TRBJ2-7	TGTGCCAGCAGCTTGGGGGGCGCCGGATACTACGAGCAGTACTTC	CASSLGGAGYYEQYF
TRBD2	TRBV4-3	NA	TRBJ2-7	TGCGCCAGCAGCCATGGGATAGCGGGAGCCCACGAGCAGTACTTC	CASSHGIAGAHEQYF
TRBD1	TRBV7-2	many	TRBJ2-1	TGTGCCAGCAGCTTAAGGGGGACAGACTACAATGAGCAGTTCTTC	CASSLRGTDYNEQFF
TRBD1	TRBV2	few	TRBJ2-7	TGTGCCAGCAGTGAACCCAGGGGGCAGTACGAGCAGTACTTC	CASSEPRGQYEQYF
NA	TRBV28	NA	TRBJ1-5	TGTGCCAGCAGTTCTTCTAGGGGGAATCAGCCCCAGCATTTT	CASSSSRGNQPQHF
NA	TRBV19	NA	TRBJ1-4	TGTGCCACCCTCCGGACGTTTGGTGAAAAACTGTTTTTT	CATLRTFGEKLFF
NA	TRBV28	many	TRBJ1-1	TGTGCCAGCAATTCGCCCCTGGGCAGGCAGAACACTGAAGCTTTCTTT	CASNSPLGRQNTEAFF
TRBD2	TRBV7-3	few	TRBJ2-1	TGTGCCAGCAGCTTAATGGGGGGGGAAAGCTCCTACAATGAGCAGTTCTTC	CASSLMGGESSYNEQFF
NA	TRBV5-5	NA	TRBJ2-7	TGTGCCAGCAGCTTGGTGCAGGGCGACTACGAGCAGTACTTC	CASSLVQGDYEQYF